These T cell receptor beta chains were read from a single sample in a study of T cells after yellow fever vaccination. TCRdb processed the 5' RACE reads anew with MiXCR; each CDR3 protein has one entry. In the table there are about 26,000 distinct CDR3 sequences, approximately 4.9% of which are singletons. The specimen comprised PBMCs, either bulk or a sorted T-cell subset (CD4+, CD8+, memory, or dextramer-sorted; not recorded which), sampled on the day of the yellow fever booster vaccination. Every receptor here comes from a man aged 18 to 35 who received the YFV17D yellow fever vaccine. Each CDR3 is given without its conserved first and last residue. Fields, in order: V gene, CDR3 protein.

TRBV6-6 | ASSYYRVTGTDTQY
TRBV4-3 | ASSQESRWKNTGELF
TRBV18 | ASSPEHPGLAGELV
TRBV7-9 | ASSVGSQLAVDQGYADTQY
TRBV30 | AWSETGELF
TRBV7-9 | ASSLADTYNEQF
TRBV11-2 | ASWGGLALTGELF
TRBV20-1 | SAGQASTDTQY
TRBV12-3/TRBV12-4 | ARKQGAEEPQH
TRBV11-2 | ASSLLLKKLF
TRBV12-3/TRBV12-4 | ASSPRGTSYEQY
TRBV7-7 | ASSLNLGDEQF
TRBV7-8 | ASSPPRQDSWLAGLLASTDTQY
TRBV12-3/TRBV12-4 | ASSLRTGEGTQY
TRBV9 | ASSVDLTDTQY
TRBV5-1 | ASSLEGLPTEAF